This TCR beta chain was observed in a study of CXCR3-negative and CXCR3-positive naive CD8 T cells. The authors made the TRB cDNA libraries by 5' RACE using UMI labels. TCRdb reprocessed the 5' RACE reads and reports one entry per CDR3 protein, with no DNA. The table lists roughly 59,000 distinct CDR3 sequences. The study, taken as a whole, reports: Greater hydrophobicity was found in TRB CDR3s of CXCR3-positive naive cells than of CXCR3-negative naive cells.

The CDR3 is made up of 15 amino acids. In regard to this clonotype: Its matching antigen is unknown.

Specimen: naive CXCR3+ CD8+ T cells from blood. Subset indicated: CD45RO-CCR7+CD27+CD95- naive CD8+ T cells expressing CXCR3 (TNR3+). The sequence was obtained from a human donor in good health. Some clones in this sample may be carry-over from other donors' samples. The chain recombines TRBV21-1 with TRBJ2-1; TCRdb lists TRBD1, though no DNA is available to test this call. TRBV21-1 has pseudogene status. CDR3 region: CASSKKARGVNEQFF.